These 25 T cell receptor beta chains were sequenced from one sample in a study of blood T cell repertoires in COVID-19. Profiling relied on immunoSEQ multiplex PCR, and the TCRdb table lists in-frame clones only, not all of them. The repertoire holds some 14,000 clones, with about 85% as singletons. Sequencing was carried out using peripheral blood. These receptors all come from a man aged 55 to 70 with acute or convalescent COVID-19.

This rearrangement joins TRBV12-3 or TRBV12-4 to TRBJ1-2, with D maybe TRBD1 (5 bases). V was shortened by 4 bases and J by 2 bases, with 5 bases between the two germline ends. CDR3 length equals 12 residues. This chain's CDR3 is CASSYRNYGYTF. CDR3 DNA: TGTGCCAGCAGTTACAGGAACTATGGCTACACCTTC.

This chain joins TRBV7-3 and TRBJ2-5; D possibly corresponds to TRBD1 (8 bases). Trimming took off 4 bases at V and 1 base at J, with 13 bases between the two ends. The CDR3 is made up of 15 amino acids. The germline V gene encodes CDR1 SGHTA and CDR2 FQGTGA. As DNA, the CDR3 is TGTGCCAGCAGCTCACAGGGGGAGGGCCAAGAGACCCAGTACTTC. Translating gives CASSSQGEGQETQYF.

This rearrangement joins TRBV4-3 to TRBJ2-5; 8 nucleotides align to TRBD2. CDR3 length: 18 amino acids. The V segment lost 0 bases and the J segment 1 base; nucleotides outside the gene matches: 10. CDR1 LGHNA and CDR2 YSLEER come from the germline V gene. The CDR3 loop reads CASSQESGLAGFQETQYF. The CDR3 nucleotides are TGCGCCAGCAGCCAAGAATCGGGGCTAGCGGGTTTCCAAGAGACCCAGTACTTC.

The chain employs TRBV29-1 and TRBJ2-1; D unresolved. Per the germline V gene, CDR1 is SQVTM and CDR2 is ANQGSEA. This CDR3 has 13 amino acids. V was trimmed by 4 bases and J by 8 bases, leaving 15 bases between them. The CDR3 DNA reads TGCAGCGTTGCCGGCGGATCGTCGGATGAGCAGTTCTTC. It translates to CSVAGGSSDEQFF.

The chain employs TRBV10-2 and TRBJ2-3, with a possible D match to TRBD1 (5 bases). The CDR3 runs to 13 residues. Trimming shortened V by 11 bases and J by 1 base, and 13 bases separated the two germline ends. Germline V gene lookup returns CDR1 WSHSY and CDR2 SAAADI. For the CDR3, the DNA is TGCGCCTCTCAAGGGGCAGGCACAGATACGCAGTATTTT. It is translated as CASQGAGTDTQYF.

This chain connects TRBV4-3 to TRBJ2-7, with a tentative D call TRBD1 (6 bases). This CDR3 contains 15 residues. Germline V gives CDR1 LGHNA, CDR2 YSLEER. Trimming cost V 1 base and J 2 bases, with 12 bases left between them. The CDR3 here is CASSQGAGDPYEQYF. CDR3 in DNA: TGCGCCAGCAGCCAAGGTGCAGGGGACCCCTACGAGCAGTACTTC.

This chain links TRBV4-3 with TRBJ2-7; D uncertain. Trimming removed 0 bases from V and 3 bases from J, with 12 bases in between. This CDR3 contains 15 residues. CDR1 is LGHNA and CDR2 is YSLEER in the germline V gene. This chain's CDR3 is CASSQDWRPYYEQYF. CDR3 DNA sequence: TGCGCCAGCAGCCAAGATTGGCGGCCATACTACGAGCAGTACTTC.

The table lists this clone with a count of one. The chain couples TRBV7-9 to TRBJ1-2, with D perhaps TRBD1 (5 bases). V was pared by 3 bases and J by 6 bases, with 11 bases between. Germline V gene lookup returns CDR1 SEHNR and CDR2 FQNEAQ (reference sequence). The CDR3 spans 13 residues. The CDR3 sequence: CASSFGQGHGYTF. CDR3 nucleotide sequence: TGTGCCAGCAGCTTCGGTCAGGGTCATGGCTACACCTTC.

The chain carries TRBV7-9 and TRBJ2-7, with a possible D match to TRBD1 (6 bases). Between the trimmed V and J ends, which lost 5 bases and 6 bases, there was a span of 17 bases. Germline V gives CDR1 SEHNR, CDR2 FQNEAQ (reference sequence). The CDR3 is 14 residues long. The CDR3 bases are TGTGCCAGCAGCGTACGACAGGTAACAAGCGAGCAGTACTTC. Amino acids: CASSVRQVTSEQYF.

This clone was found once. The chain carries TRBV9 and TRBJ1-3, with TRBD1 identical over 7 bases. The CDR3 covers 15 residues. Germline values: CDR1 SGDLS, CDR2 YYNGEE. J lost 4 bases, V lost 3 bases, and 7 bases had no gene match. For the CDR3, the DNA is TGTGCCAGCAGCGAAGAGACAGGGTCCGGAAACACCATATATTTT. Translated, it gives CASSEETGSGNTIYF. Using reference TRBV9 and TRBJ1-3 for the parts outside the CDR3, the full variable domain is DSGVTQTPKHLITATGQRVTLRCSPRSGDLSVYWYQQSLDQGLQFLIQYYNGEERAKGNILERFSAQQFPDLHSELNLSSLELGDSALYFCASSEETGSGNTIYFGEGSWLTVV.

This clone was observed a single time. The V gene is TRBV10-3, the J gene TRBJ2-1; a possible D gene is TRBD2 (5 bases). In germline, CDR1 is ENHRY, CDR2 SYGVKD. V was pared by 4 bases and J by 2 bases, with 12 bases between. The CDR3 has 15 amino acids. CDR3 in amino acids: CAISGSGFTYNEQFF. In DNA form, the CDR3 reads TGTGCCATCAGTGGGAGCGGTTTTACCTACAATGAGCAGTTCTTC.

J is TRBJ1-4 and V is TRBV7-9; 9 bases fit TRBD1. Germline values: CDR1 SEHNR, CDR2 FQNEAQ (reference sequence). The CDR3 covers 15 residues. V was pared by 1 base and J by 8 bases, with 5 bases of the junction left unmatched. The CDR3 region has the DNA TGTGCCAGCAGCTTAGGGGGACAGGGAGACGAAAAACTGTTTTTT. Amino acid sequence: CASSLGGQGDEKLFF.

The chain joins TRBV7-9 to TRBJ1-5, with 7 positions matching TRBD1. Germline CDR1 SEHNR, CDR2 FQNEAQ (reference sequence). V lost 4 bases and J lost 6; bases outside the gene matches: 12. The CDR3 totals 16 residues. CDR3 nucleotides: TGTGCCAGCAGCTCCAACGTCGGCAGGGGGGCTCAGCCCCAGCATTTT. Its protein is CASSSNVGRGAQPQHF.

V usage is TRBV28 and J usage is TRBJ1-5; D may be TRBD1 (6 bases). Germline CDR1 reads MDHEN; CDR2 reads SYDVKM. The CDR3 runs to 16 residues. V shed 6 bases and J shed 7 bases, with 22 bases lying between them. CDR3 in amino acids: CASSSQGRGAWQPQHF. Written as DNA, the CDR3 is TGTGCCAGCAGCTCCCAGGGGCGGGGGGCTTGGCAGCCCCAGCATTTT. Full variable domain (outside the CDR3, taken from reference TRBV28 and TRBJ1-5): DVKVTQSSRYLVKRTGEKVFLECVQDMDHENMFWYRQDPGLGLRLIYFSYDVKMKEKGDIPEGYSVSREKKERFSLILESASTNQTSMYLCASSSQGRGAWQPQHFGDGTRLSIL.

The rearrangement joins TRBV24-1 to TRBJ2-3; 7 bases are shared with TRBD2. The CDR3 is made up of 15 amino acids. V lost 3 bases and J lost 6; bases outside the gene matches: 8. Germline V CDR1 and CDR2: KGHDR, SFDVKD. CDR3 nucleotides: TGTGCCACCAGTGATATGGGGAGGGATGGGGATACGCAGTATTTT. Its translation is CATSDMGRDGDTQYF.

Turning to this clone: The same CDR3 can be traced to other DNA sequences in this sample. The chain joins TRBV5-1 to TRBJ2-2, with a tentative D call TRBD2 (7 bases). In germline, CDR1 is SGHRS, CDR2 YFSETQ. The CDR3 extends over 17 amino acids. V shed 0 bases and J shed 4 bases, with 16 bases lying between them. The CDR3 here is CASSLVGGAPSTGELFF. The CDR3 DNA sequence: TGCGCCAGCAGCTTGGTAGGGGGGGCGCCGAGCACCGGGGAGCTGTTTTTT. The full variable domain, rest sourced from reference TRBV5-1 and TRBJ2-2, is KAGVTQTPRYLIKTRGQQVTLSCSPISGHRSVSWYQQTPGQGLQFLFEYFSETQRNKGNFPGRFSGRQFSNSRSEMNVSTLELGDSALYLCASSLVGGAPSTGELFFGEGSRLTVL.

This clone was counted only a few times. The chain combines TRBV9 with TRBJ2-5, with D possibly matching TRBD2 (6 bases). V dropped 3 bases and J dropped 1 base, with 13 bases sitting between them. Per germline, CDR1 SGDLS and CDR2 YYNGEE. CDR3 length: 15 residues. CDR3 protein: CASSAIAGSQETQYF. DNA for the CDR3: TGTGCCAGCAGCGCGATTGCGGGATCCCAAGAGACCCAGTACTTC.

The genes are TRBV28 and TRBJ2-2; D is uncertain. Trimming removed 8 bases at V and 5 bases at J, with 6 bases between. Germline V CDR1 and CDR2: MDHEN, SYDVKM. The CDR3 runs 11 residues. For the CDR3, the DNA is TGTGCCAGCCGGCGGACCGGGGAGCTGTTTTTT. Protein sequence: CASRRTGELFF. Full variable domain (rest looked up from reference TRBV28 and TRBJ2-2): DVKVTQSSRYLVKRTGEKVFLECVQDMDHENMFWYRQDPGLGLRLIYFSYDVKMKEKGDIPEGYSVSREKKERFSLILESASTNQTSMYLCASRRTGELFFGEGSRLTVL.

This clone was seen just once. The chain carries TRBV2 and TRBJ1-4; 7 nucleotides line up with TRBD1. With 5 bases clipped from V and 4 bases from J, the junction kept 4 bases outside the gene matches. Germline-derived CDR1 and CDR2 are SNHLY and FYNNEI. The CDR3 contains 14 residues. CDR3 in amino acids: CASSLDRFNEKLFF. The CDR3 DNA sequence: TGTGCCAGCAGTTTGGACAGGTTTAATGAAAAACTGTTTTTT.

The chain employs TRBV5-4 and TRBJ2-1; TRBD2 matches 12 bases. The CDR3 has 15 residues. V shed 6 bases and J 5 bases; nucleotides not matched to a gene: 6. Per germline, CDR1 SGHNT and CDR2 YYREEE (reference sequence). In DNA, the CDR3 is TGTGCCAGCAACCAAGGACTAGCGGGGAACAATGAGCAGTTCTTC. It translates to CASNQGLAGNNEQFF.

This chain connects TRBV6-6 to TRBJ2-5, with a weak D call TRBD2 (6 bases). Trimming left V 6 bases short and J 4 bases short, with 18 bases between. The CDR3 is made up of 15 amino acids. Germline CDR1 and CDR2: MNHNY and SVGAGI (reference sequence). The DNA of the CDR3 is TGTGCCAGCAGACCGGCTAGCGAGGGAGGAGAGACCCAGTACTTC. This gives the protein CASRPASEGGETQYF.

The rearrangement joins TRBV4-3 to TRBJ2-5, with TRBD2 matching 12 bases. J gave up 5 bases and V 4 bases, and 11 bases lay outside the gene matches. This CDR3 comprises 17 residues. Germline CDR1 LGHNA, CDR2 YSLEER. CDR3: CASSPTSGRRPSETQYF. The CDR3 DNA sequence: TGCGCCAGCAGCCCGACTAGCGGGAGAAGGCCATCCGAGACCCAGTACTTC.

The CDR3 sequence is CASSVRAGEGTDTQYF. Here the CDR3 DNA reads TGTGCCAGCAGCGTCCGGGCGGGAGAGGGCACAGATACGCAGTATTTT. J is TRBJ2-3 and V is TRBV9; 7 nucleotides align to TRBD2. The germline CDR1 and CDR2 sequences are SGDLS and YYNGEE. V dropped 2 bases and J dropped 1; count of bases not matched to a gene: 7. The length of the CDR3 is 16 residues.

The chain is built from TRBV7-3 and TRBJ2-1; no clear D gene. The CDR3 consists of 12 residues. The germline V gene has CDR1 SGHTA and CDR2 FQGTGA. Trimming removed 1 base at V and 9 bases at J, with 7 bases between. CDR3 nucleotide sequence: TGTGCCAGCAGCTTAAGTTTCGGTGAGCAGTTCTTC. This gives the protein CASSLSFGEQFF.

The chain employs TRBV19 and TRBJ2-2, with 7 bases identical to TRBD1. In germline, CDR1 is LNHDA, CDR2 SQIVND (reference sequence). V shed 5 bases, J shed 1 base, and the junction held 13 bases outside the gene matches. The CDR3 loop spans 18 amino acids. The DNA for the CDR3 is TGTGCCAGTAGTCCTTCGACAGGGACCTCTATGAACACCGGGGAGCTGTTTTTT. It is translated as CASSPSTGTSMNTGELFF.